This T cell receptor (beta chain) is drawn from a study of patients and donors after allogeneic stem cell transplantation (TCRdb year 2020). The library was generated by RT-PCR. Reads for this sample came from a NextSeq 550. TCRdb's own reprocessing of the public reads used fastp at Q25 and MiXCR and kept productive beta chains. Each entry is one CDR3 protein sequence, shown with its most common DNA and genes. The sample table records fewer than 200,000 distinct CDR3 sequences; approximately 31% of these occur just once. The ten largest clones represent about 3% of the sample. In the case of this clonotype: Its antigen is still unknown. No base qualities exist here, and no much larger clone lies one base off it.

The CDR3 spans 14 residues, from the cysteine through the phenylalanine. Of all the DNA, just the CDR3 is kept, 42 bases in frame from base 1. The trim is 4 bases for V and 11 bases for J, with a gap of 20 bases between the germline ends. Here the chain combines TRBV6-7 and TRBJ1-1, and possibly TRBD1, on 5 matching bases. TRBV6-7 is an open reading frame whose function is uncertain. Sequenced sample: blood, either unsorted or a sorted T cell fraction (not recorded which). The source is a human donor who was either an allogeneic HSCT recipient or a stem cell or donor lymphocyte infusion donor (not recorded which). It is not recorded whose cells these are; they may come from a transplant donor. The CDR3 reads CASSSTESCLEAFF. Here is the DNA: TGTGCCAGCAGTTCGACAGAGTCGTGTCTCGAGGCTTTCTTT.